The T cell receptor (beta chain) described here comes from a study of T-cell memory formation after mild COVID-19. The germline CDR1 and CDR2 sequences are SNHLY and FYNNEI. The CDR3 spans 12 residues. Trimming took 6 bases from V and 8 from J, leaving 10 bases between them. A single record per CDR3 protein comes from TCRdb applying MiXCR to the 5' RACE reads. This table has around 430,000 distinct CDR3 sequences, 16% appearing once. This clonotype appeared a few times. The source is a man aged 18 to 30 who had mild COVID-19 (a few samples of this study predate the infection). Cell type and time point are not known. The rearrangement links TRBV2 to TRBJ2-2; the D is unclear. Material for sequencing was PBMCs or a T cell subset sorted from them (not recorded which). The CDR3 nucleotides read TGTGCCAGCAGGATGGTGTTAGGGGAGCTGTTTTTT. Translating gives CASRMVLGELFF.